The clone carrying this TCR beta chain was found a few times. Its antigen remains unidentified. TCR beta cDNA libraries had unique molecular identifiers. TCRdb called the PCR reads again in MiXCR, with one record for every CDR3 protein. The data show roughly 870,000 distinct CDR3 sequences, approximately 50% seen once. The source of the sample is a study of post-analysis software for immune sequencing data. Findings and caveats of the study: Five TRBV segments, TRBV5-6, TRBV5-1 and TRBV20-1 among them, were found more frequent in patients than controls. Significantly lower normalized Chao1 diversity was found in patients with multiple sclerosis relative to controls.

With V trimmed by 4 bases and J by 6 bases, 6 bases remained unmatched. CDR3 size: 16 residues. The germline V gene has CDR1 SGHRS and CDR2 YFSETQ. The chain uses TRBV5-1 and TRBJ1-6; TRBD1 matches at 11 bases. Sequencing used blood. The source of this sequence is a girl under 18 with multiple sclerosis. The CDR3 coding sequence is TGCGCCAGCAGCCCTGGGACAGGGGGTGGTAATTCACCCCTCCACTTT. This translates into CASSPGTGGGNSPLHF. The full variable domain, in which reference TRBV5-1 and TRBJ1-6 provide the parts outside the CDR3, is KAGVTQTPRYLIKTRGQQVTLSCSPISGHRSVSWYQQTPGQGLQFLFEYFSETQRNKGNFPGRFSGRQFSNSRSEMNVSTLELGDSALYLCASSPGTGGGNSPLHFGNGTRLTVT.